This T cell receptor (beta chain) was identified during a study of shared clonotypes between healthy human individuals (TCRdb year 2020). A note on the overall study: Two women and a few men aged 18 to 49 years were included in the cohort. For each donor, three plates each were used for CD4 naive and CD4 memory, two plates were used for CD8 naive, and one plate was used for CD8 memory. The study deeply sequenced blood TCR repertoires of five healthy adults to estimate repertoire size and the extent of clonotype sharing between individuals. To increase sequencing depth and limit assay-specific biases, different laboratories used diverse techniques to prepare libraries and sequence TCR repertoires. Per donor, leukapheresis produced somewhere between about 0.8 and 9.5 billion PBMCs.

Notes on this clone: Its specific antigen is unknown. No much larger clone exists at a distance of one base, and base qualities are not known.

TCR CDR3 regions were amplified from genomic DNA by multiplex PCR using the deep immunoSEQ assay. For each cell subset, the extracted genomic DNA was distributed evenly across all wells of several immunoSEQ 96-well plates, and each plate served as one replicate. For sorted subsets, roughly 0.2 ug genomic DNA, equal to tens of thousands of T cell genomes, was loaded into each replicate PCR. The purified libraries were quantified using a Qubit 3.0 fluorometer, sized with a Bioanalyzer 2100, and then quantified again using the KAPA Library Quantification kit. A separate single-read 150-cycle Illumina NextSeq 550 flow cell was used to sequence each immunoSEQ 96-well plate. For the original study's pipeline: Because only junctional sequences without quality scores were contained in the immunoSEQ output, filtering matching that applied to full-length reads could not be performed. Sequences were annotated with PyIR, a Python wrapper for IgBLAST v1.9, using IMGT germline references to assign V/J genes and CDR3. Any read was removed if the V/J assignment was weak (E-value above 1e-6), the CDR3 was missing, or the read contained stop codons, out-of-frame junctions, or ambiguous translated residues. V3J clonotypes were defined by identical inferred V gene, J gene, and CDR3 amino acid sequence. The percentage overlap between two repertoires was calculated by dividing the number of shared unique clonotypes by the size of the smaller repertoire. Three approaches were used to assess repertoire richness: RTK rarefaction, the Chao1 estimator, and Recon v2.1 estimates of unobserved clonotypes. For all TCRbeta clonotypes obtained by the gDNA method from a few donors, generation probabilities were computed with OLGA. What TCRdb holds here is the immuneACCESS table cut down to in-frame rearrangements. Part of the clones is not present; checked against another copy, under half of the missing clones reflect an unresolved V gene, and the others are unexplained. Clone size and the V and J calls come from that table; the DNA yielded D and trimming. The sample records around 980,000 clones, about four fifths of which are singletons. Clones ranked in the top ten supply roughly 0.62% of the sample.

The donors were healthy, HIV-negative adults who had no recently reported acute infections or vaccinations. Only Caucasian adults living in Nashville, Tennessee, USA were represented among the donors. Magnetic negative selection was used to enrich CD4+ T cells, after which naive cells were positively selected on CD45RA and the negative fraction became the memory subset. Blood was collected by leukapheresis, and PBMCs were isolated by Ficoll-Histopaque density gradient centrifugation and then cryopreserved in liquid nitrogen vapor phase. Analytical flow cytometry was used to check the purity and quantity of each magnetically sorted T cell population. Genomic DNA was isolated from every sorted fraction and measured by UV absorbance on a Nanodrop 2000c. The investigation overall reported the following: Roughly 5% of naive CD4, approximately 3.7% of naive CD8, 2.3% of memory CD4, and more than 0.35% of memory CD8 clonotypes were shared across several donors. Naive subsets generally had larger estimated clonotype richness than memory subsets did. The small number of donors limited the genetic and exposure-history diversity represented. Sampling was restricted to blood, and TCR repertoires in tissues likely differ from the TCR repertoires found in blood. Even with the large sequencing depth, rarefaction of the sorted-subset datasets indicated that sequencing was incomplete. Clonotypes shared by all four sorted-subset donors showed higher generation probabilities than non-shared clonotypes. Pairwise subsampling led to the expectation that sequencing depth would affect the degree of clonotype sharing among donors.

The germline V end is reduced by 6 bases and the J end by 11 bases; junction bases left unmatched: 8. The CDR3 holds 14 amino acids from the cysteine to the phenylalanine. CDR3 DNA is the only sequence kept; it has 42 bases, read in frame from the first base. As encoded in the germline V gene (reference sequence), CDR1 is MNHNY while CDR2 is SVGAGI. The V and J genes are TRBV6-6 and TRBJ1-5; 12 bases in between match TRBD1. Sequences were obtained from memory CD4+ T cells from PBMCs. This specimen's cell subset or site label, interpreted: CD45RA-negative fraction. The clonotype comes from a man younger than 30 in good health. Some clones in this sample may be carry-over from other donors' samples. Here the CDR3 is given as CASRAGTGGISQHF. The nucleotide sequence reads TGTGCCAGCAGGGCCGGGACAGGGGGCATTTCCCAGCATTTT.